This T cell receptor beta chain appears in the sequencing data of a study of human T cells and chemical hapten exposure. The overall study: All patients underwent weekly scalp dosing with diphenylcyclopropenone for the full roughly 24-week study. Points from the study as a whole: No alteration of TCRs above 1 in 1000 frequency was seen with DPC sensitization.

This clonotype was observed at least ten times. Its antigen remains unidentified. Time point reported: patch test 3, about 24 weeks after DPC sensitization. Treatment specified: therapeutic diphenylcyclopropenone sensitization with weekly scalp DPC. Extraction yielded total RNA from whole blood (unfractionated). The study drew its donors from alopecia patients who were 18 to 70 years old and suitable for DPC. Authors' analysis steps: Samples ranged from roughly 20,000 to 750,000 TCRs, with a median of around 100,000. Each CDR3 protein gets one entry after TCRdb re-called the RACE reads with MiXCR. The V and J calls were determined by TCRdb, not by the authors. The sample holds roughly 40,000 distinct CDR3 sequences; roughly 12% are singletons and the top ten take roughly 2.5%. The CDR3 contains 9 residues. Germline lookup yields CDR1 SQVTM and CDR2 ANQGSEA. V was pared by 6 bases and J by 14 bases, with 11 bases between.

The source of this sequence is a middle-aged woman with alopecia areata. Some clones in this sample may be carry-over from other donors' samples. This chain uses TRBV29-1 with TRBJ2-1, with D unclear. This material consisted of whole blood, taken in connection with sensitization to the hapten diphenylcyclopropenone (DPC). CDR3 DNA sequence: TGCAGCGTCGATTCACCTAAGTTCTTC. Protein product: CSVDSPKFF.